The rows below give T cell receptor beta chains drawn from one sample of a study of T cell changes during pregnancy in multiple sclerosis. Some clones are missing from TCRdb's copy, which holds only in-frame ones; the method was immunoSEQ multiplex PCR. The data hold tens of thousands of clones, with 93% observed a single time. The source material was CD8+ T cells from peripheral blood mononuclear cells, sampled in the second trimester of pregnancy. Receptors originate from a female donor with multiple sclerosis, enrolled in a pregnancy study. CDR3s include the opening cysteine and the closing phenylalanine or tryptophan. Part of the rows lack a size; the others show once, few, many or a class for expanded clones.

clone size	V gene	CDR3 protein
NA	TRBV10-2	CASRRADSYEQYF
once	TRBV27	CASSHWTGKIEKPQHF
NA	TRBV15	CATSRDPGGGAGNTIYF
few	TRBV6-1	CASSAQGQGEATNEKLFF
NA	TRBV7-3	CASSLNGLSGGAGDTQYF
NA	TRBV7-9	CASSSKGQVEETQYF
NA	TRBV27	CASSLSLLDSPYEQYF
NA	TRBV7-9	CASSLARGESYEQYF
NA	TRBV7-9	CASSLGGLAVSDTQYF
once	TRBV29-1	CSVDGTDKDYGYTF
NA	TRBV27	CASSPGLAGVGEQFF
NA	TRBV20-1	CSARGGEQFF
NA	TRBV2	CASKGTGLYGYTF
NA	TRBV5-4	CASSQSGQGVRKLFF
NA	TRBV11-3	CASSLGGGGSPYNEQFF
NA	TRBV15	CATSRDDAPSGGYTF
NA	TRBV19	CASTPAGQGVNTEAFF
NA	TRBV27	CASSGGLNTGELFF
NA	TRBV2	CASSEAGGSIYEQYF
NA	TRBV7-7	CASSLAPSETQYF
NA	TRBV30	CAWIGQTLQEQYF
NA	TRBV27	CASSLTGGGSYNEQFF
NA	TRBV4-3	CASSLAGSEASGNTIYF
NA	TRBV5-4	CASSSLAEMNTGELFF
NA	TRBV10-1	CASSEWRSTDTQYF
NA	TRBV4-1	CASSQDRSGDYYTGELFF
NA	TRBV2	CASSDSGNEQFF
NA	TRBV19	CASSIQVLTEAFF
NA	TRBV10-2	CASSELAGTYEQYF
once	TRBV4-3	CASSPGHDWAYEQYF
NA	TRBV4-2	CASSQAERGVAIAKNIQYF
NA	TRBV9	CASSLGTGVSEQFF
NA	TRBV5-1	CASNDRAPYNEQFF
NA	TRBV2	CASRTYSEQFF
NA	TRBV25-1	CASSEYAAGAYEQYF
few	TRBV4-2	CASSQDGETESQFF
NA	TRBV28	CASSRGFGTEAFF
NA	TRBV7-2	CASSLGASGFPYEQYF
NA	TRBV28	CASSARGASTDTQYF
NA	TRBV5-1	CASSLDRDRSYEQYF
NA	TRBV13	CASSLGLAGAGANVLTF
NA	TRBV28	CASSHRGQGDTQYF
once	TRBV4-3	CASSQDPVYGYTF
NA	TRBV13	CASNDGGLRLNTGELFF
NA	TRBV6-5	CASYQGGMNTEAFF
NA	TRBV4-3	CASSQERQSWIYGYTF
NA	TRBV27	CASRGMRGQFF
NA	TRBV27	CASSPGLNYGYTF
NA	TRBV6-1	CASREPKFGTDTQYF